The clone carrying this T cell receptor beta chain was detected ten times or more. Its specificity is not known. The sample comes from a study of regulatory T cells in long-lasting Graves disease. About the research overall: Freshly diagnosed Graves' patients had used antithyroid drugs for under 3 months.

Libraries of TCR beta came from iRepertoire HTBI primers plus Arm-PCR of CDR3 regions. Authors' analysis steps: Analysis of the samples identified 50 to 70 TRBV and around 13 TRBJ segments. Using its own MiXCR run on the multiplex PCR reads, TCRdb lists one record per CDR3 protein. These V and J calls are TCRdb output, not the study's own analysis. The table records a few hundred thousand distinct CDR3 sequences, around 19% of them present only once. Sample time point: newly diagnosed GD, antithyroid drugs for less than 3 months. The authors made the TCR library using RNA they extracted from PBMCs. The germline gives CDR1 MNHEY, CDR2 SMNVEV (reference sequence). The ends were cut back, 3 bases at V and 3 bases at J, with 8 bases in the middle. This CDR3 contains 13 residues. Study results and caveats: Persistent cases favored TRBV28, TRBJ1-2 and TRBJ2-5.

These data also featured in a second study, about T cells in Graves' hyperthyroidism and ophthalmopathy. According to that study: Diagnoses were made from clinical symptoms, serum measures (thyroxine and TRAb), thyroid ultrasound and orbital computed tomography.

V usage is TRBV27 and J usage is TRBJ1-2; D is unclear. The specimen comprised peripheral blood mononuclear cells (PBMCs), sampled at new diagnosis, from a patient treated with antithyroid drugs. This clonotype was obtained from a woman in her thirties with Graves disease. The CDR3 sequence is CASSFQGYYGYTF. CDR3 DNA: TGTGCCAGCAGTTTTCAAGGGTACTATGGCTACACCTTC.